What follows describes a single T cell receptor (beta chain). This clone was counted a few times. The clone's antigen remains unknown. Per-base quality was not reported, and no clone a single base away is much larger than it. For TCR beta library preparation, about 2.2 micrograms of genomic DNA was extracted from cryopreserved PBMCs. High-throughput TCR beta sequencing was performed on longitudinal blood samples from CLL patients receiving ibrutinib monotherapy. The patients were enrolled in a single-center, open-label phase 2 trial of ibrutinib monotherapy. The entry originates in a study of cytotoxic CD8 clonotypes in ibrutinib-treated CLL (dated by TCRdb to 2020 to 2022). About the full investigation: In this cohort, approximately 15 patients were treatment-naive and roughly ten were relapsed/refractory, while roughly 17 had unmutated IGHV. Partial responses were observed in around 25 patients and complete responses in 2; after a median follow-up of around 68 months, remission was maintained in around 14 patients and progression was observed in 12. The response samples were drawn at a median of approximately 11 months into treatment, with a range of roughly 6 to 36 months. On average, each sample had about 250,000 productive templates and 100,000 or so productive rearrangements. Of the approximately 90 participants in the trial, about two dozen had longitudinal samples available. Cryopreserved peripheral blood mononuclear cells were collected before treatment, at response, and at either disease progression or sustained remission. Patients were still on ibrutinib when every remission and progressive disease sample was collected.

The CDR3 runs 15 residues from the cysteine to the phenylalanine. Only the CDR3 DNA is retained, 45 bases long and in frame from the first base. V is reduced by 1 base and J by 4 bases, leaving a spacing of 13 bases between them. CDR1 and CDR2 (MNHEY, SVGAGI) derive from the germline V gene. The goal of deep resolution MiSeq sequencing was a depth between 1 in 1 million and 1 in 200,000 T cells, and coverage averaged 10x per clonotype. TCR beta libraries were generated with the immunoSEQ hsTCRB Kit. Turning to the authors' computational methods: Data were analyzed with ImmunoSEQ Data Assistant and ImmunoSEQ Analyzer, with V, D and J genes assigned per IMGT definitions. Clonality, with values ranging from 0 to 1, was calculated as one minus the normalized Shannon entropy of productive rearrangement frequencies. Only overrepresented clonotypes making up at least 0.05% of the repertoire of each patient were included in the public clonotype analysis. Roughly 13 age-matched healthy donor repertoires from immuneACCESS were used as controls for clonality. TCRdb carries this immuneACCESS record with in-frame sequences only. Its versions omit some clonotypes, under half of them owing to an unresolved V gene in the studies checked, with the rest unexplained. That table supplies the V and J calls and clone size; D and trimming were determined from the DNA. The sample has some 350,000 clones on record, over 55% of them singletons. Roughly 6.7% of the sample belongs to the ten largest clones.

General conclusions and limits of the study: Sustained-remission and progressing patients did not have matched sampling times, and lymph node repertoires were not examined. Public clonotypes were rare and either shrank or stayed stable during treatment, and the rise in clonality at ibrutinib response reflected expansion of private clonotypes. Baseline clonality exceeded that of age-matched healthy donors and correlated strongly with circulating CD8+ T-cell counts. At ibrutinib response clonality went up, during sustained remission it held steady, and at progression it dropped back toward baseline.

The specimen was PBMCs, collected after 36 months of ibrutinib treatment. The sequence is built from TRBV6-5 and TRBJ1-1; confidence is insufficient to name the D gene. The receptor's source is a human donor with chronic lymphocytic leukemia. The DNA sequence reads TGTGCCAGCAGTTACTATCCACTCCTGAGCACTGAAGCTTTCTTT. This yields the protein CASSYYPLLSTEAFF.